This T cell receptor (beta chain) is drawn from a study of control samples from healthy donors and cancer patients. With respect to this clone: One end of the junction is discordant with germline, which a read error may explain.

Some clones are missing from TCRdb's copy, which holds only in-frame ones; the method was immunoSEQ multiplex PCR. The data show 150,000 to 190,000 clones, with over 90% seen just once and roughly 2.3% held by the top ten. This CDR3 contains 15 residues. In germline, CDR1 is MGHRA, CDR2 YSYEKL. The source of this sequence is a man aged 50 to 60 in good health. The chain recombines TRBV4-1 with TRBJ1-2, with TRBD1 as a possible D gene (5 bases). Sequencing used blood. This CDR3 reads CASRHVGGANYGYTF. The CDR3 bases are TGCGCCAGCCGCCATGTGGGGGGAGCTAACTATGGCTACACCTTC.